Reported below is one TCR beta chain. Repertoires were generated with immunoSEQ multiplex PCR, while TCRdb's copy carries only in-frame clones and drops some. The data contain 2 million to 2.5 million clones, 95% of them singletons. This specimen belongs to a study of shared clonotypes between healthy human individuals. The CDR3 runs to 15 residues. Germline V gene data show CDR1 as SGHTA and CDR2 as FQGNSA. V was cut by 4 bases and J by 1 base, with 11 bases left in between. The chain employs TRBV7-2 and TRBJ2-1, with D perhaps being TRBD1 or TRBD2 (5 bases each). The sequencing input was naive CD4+ T cells sorted from blood. Subset indicated: CD45RA+ positively selected. The receptor's source is a man younger than 30 in good health. The CDR3 protein is CASSSGRVSYNEQFF. The CDR3 DNA reads TGTGCCAGCAGCTCAGGGCGGGTATCCTACAATGAGCAGTTCTTC.